This section outlines one T cell receptor beta chain sequence together with its context. The V gene's germline CDR1 is MNHNY and CDR2 SVGAGI (reference sequence). V lost 2 bases, J lost 2 bases, and 9 bases lay in between. The CDR3 is made up of 14 amino acids. This specimen belongs to a study of blood T cell repertoires in COVID-19. The wider study: COVID-19 samples, acute and convalescent, were from the United States, Italy and Spain. From T cells, B-cell-depleted T cells, or PBMCs came the material, which was cDNA or gDNA.

In the original analysis: Using reference gene primer amplification, nucleated cell counts were estimated. Profiled with immunoSEQ multiplex PCR; TCRdb holds only in-frame clones, not every one. V, J and clone size reflect that table, while D and trimming were determined from the DNA. The table has 30,000 to 35,000 clones, 85% seen once. The V gene is TRBV6-6, the J gene TRBJ1-1; D unclear. The sequence was collected from a human donor with acute or convalescent COVID-19. The donor label of this sample is uncertain. Specimen: peripheral blood. The CDR3 region is CASSYPEYNTEAFF. The CDR3 bases are TGTGCCAGCAGTTACCCAGAATATAACACTGAAGCTTTCTTT.